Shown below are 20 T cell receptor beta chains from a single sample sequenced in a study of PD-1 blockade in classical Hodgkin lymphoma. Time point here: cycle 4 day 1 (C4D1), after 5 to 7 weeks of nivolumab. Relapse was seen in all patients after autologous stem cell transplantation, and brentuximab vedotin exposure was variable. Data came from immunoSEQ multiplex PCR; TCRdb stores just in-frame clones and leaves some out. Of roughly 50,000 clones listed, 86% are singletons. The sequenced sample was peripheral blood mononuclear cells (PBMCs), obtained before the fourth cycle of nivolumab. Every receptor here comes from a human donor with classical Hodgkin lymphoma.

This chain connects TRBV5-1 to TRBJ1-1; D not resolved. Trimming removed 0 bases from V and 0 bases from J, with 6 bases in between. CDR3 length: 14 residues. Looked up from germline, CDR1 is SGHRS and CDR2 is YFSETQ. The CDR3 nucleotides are TGCGCCAGCAGCTTGGAGGGCCTGAACACTGAAGCTTTCTTT. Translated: CASSLEGLNTEAFF.

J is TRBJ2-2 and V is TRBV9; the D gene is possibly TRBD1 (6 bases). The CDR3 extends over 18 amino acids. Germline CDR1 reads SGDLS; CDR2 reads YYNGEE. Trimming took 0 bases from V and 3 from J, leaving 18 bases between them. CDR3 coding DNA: TGTGCCAGCAGCGTAGCTAGACCCGGACAGCTATACACCGGGGAGCTGTTTTTT. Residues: CASSVARPGQLYTGELFF.

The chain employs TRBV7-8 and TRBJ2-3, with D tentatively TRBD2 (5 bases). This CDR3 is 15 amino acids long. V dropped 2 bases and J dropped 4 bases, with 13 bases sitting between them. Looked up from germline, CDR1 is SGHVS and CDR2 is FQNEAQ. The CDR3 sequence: CASSLSGGGADTQYF. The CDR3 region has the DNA TGTGCCAGCAGCTTAAGCGGTGGAGGCGCAGATACGCAGTATTTT.

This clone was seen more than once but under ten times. The CDR3: CATGESYNSPLHF. As DNA, the CDR3 is TGTGCCACCGGCGAATCCTATAATTCACCCCTCCACTTT. The chain combines TRBV15 with TRBJ1-6; no clear D gene. The V gene's germline CDR1 is LNHNV and CDR2 YYDKDF (reference sequence). V shed 8 bases and J shed 1 base, with 6 bases lying between them. This CDR3 spans 13 amino acids.

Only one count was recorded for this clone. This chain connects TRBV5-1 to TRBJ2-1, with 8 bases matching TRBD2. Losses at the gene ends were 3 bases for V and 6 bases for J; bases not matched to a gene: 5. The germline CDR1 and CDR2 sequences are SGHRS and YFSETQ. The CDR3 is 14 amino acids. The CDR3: CASSSGTSPNEQFF. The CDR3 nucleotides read TGCGCCAGCAGCTCCGGGACTAGTCCCAATGAGCAGTTCTTC.

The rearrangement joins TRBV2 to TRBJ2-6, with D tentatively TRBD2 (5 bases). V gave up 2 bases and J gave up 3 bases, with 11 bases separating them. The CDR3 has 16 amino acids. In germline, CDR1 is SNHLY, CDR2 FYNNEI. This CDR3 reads CASSERLASGANVLTF. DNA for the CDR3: TGTGCCAGCAGTGAAAGGCTAGCTAGTGGGGCCAACGTCCTGACTTTC.

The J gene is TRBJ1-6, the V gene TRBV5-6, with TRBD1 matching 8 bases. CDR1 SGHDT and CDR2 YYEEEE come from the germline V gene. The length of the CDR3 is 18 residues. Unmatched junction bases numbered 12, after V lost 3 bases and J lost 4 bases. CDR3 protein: CASSSTLDRAAYNSPLHF. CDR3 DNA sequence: TGTGCCAGCAGCTCTACCCTGGACAGGGCAGCATATAATTCACCCCTCCACTTT.

The CDR3 bases are TGTGCCAGCAGTGAAGCGTCTAGCGGAATCTACGAGCAGTACTTC. It specifies CASSEASSGIYEQYF. The chain links TRBV6-1 to TRBJ2-7, with 7 bases fitting TRBD2. The CDR3 extends over 15 amino acids. V trimming: 0 bases; J trimming: 3 bases; junction bases outside the gene matches: 5. Germline CDR1 is MNHNS and CDR2 is SASEGT.

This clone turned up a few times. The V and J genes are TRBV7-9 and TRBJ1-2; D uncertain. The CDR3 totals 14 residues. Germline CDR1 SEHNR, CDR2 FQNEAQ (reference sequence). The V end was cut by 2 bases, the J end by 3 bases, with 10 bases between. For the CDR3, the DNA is TGTGCCAGCAGCTTACTCGCTGATCACTATGGCTACACCTTC. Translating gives CASSLLADHYGYTF.

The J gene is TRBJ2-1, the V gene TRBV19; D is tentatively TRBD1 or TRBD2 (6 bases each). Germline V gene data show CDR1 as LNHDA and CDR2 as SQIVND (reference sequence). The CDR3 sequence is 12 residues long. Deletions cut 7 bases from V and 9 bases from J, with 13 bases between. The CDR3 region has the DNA TGTGCCAGTACTGGGGGGCTGGGTGAGCAGTTCTTC. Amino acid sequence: CASTGGLGEQFF.

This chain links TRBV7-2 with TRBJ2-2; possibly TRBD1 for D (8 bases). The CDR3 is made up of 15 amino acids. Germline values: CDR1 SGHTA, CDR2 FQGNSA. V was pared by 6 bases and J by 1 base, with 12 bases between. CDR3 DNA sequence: TGTGCCAGCAGGGGGGGGACAGGGAACACCGGGGAGCTGTTTTTT. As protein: CASRGGTGNTGELFF.

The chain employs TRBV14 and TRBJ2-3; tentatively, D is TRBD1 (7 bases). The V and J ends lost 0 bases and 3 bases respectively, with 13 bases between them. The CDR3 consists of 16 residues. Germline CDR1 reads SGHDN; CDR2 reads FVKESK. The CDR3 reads CASSQEETGRTDTQYF. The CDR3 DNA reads TGTGCCAGCAGCCAAGAAGAGACAGGGAGGACAGATACGCAGTATTTT. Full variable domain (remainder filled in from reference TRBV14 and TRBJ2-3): EAGVTQFPSHSVIEKGQTVTLRCDPISGHDNLYWYRRVMGKEIKFLLHFVKESKQDESGMPNNRFLAERTGGTYSTLKVQPAELEDSGVYFCASSQEETGRTDTQYFGPGTRLTVL.

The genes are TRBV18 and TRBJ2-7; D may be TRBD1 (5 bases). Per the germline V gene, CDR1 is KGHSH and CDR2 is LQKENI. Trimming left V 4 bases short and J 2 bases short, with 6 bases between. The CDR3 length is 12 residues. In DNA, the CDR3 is TGTGCCAGCTCACAACAGGCCTACGAGCAGTACTTC. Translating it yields CASSQQAYEQYF.

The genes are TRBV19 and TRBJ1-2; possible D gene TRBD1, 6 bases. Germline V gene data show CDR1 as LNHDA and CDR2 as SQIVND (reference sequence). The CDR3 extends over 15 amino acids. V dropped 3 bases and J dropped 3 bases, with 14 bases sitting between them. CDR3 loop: CASSMQTGYDYGYTF. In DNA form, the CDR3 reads TGTGCCAGTAGTATGCAGACAGGATACGACTATGGCTACACCTTC.

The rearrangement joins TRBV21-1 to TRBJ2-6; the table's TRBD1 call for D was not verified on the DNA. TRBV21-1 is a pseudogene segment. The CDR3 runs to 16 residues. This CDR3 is CASSRRDSSGANVLTF. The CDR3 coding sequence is TGTGCCAGCAGCCGTCGGGACAGTAGTGGGGCCAACGTCCTGACTTTC.

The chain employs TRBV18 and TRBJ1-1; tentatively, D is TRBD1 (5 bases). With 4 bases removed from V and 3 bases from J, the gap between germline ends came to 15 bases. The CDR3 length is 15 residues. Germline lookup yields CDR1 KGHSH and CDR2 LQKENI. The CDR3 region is CASSLRGGDDTEAFF. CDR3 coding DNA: TGTGCCAGCTCACTTAGGGGAGGGGACGACACTGAAGCTTTCTTT.

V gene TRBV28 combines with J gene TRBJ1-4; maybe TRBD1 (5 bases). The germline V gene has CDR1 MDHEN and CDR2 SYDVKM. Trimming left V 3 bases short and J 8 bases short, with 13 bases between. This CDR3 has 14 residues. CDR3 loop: CASSLVREGEKLFF. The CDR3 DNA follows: TGTGCCAGCAGTTTGGTCAGGGAAGGGGAAAAACTGTTTTTT.

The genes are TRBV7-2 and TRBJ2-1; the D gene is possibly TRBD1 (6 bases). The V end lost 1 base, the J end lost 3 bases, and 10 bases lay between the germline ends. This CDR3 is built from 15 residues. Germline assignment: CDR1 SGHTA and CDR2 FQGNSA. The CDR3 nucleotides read TGTGCCAGCAGCTTAGATGGGACAATCTACAATGAGCAGTTCTTC. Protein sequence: CASSLDGTIYNEQFF.

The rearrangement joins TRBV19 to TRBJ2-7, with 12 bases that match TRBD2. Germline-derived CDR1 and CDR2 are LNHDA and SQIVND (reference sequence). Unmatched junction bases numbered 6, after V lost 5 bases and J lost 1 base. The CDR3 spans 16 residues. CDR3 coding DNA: TGTGCCAGTAGTTCCAAGGGACTAGCGGGTTCCTACGAGCAGTACTTC. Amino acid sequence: CASSSKGLAGSYEQYF.

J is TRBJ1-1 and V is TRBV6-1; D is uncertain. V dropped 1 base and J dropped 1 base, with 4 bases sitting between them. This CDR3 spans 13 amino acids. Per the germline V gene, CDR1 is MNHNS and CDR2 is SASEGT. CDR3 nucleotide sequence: TGTGCCAGCAGTGAAGTTACGAACACTGAAGCTTTCTTT. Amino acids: CASSEVTNTEAFF.